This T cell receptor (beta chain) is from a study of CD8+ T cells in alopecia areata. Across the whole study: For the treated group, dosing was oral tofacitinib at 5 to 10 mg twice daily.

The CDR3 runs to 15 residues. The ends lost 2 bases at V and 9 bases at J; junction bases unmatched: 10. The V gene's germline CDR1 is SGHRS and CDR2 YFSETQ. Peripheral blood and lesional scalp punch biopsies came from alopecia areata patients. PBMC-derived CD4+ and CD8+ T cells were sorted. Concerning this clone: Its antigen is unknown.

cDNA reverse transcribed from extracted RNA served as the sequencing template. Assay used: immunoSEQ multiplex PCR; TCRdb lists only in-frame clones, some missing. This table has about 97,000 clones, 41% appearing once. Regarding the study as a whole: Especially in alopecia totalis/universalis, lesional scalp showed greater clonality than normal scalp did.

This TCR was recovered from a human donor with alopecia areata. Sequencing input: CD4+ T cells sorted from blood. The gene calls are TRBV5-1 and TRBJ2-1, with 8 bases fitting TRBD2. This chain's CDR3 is CASSFLGLAISEQFF. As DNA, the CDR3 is TGCGCCAGCAGCTTCTTAGGACTAGCTATTAGTGAGCAGTTCTTC.